This paragraph reports one TCR beta chain. Noted treatment: preoperative locoregional IRX-2 cytokine immunotherapy. This sample was taken from a study of preoperative IRX-2 immunotherapy in early breast cancer. The CDR3 extends over 18 amino acids. Germline V gene data show CDR1 as MNHNS and CDR2 as SASEGT. Trimming cost V 5 bases and J 0 bases; bases outside gene matches: 7. The method was immunoSEQ multiplex PCR; TCRdb's version includes in-frame clones alone and lacks a portion of them. This table has about 23,000 clones, around 87% appearing once. The chain couples TRBV6-1 to TRBJ1-4; 12 bases agree with TRBD1. The receptor was isolated from a human donor with breast cancer. The sample consisted of tumor tissue, taken after IRX-2 immunotherapy. For the CDR3, the DNA is TGTGCCAGCAGTCAAGGGACAGGGGGCGGCCCAACTAATGAAAAACTGTTTTTT. This sequence encodes CASSQGTGGGPTNEKLFF.